Shown below are 24 T cell receptor beta chains from a single sample sequenced in a study of blood T cell repertoires in COVID-19. Assay used: immunoSEQ multiplex PCR; TCRdb lists only in-frame clones, some missing. The sample lists just over 70,000 clones; more than 75% were seen once. The sequencing sample was made of peripheral blood. These receptors all stem from a human donor in a cohort sampled during active COVID-19.

The chain combines TRBV7-2 with TRBJ2-7, with 9 bases aligning to TRBD1. The CDR3 runs 18 residues. Germline assignment: CDR1 SGHTA and CDR2 FQGNSA. The V gene end was trimmed by 5 bases and the J gene end by 2 bases; junction bases not matched to a gene: 16. This chain's CDR3 is CASSPRMRGDRETYEQYF. DNA for the CDR3: TGTGCCAGCAGCCCGCGTATGAGGGGGGACAGGGAAACCTACGAGCAGTACTTC.

The chain couples TRBV27 to TRBJ1-5; 8 nucleotides align to TRBD1. Germline lookup yields CDR1 MNHEY and CDR2 SMNVEV (reference sequence). The CDR3 is 14 amino acids. Germline trimming cut 5 bases from V and 6 bases from J; bases unmatched to any gene: 6. CDR3 region: CASSADRGSQPQHF. CDR3 bases: TGTGCCAGCAGTGCAGACAGGGGTAGTCAGCCCCAGCATTTT.

The V call is TRBV28, the J call TRBJ2-7, with 8 bases lining up with TRBD2. CDR1 is MDHEN, CDR2 SYDVKM, per germline. Unmatched junction bases numbered 11, after V lost 8 bases and J lost 2 bases. The CDR3 totals 15 residues. CDR3 in DNA: TGTGCCAGCTCTATCTTGACTAGCGTAACCTACGAGCAGTACTTC. It yields the protein CASSILTSVTYEQYF.

V usage is TRBV6-1 and J usage is TRBJ1-6; 7 nucleotides align to TRBD1. CDR1 and CDR2 (germline): MNHNS, SASEGT. With 0 bases clipped from V and 9 bases from J, the junction kept 11 bases outside the gene matches. This CDR3 comprises 17 residues. The CDR3 DNA reads as TGTGCCAGCAGTGAAGCCGAGGGGACAGTGGGGAGTTCACCCCTCCACTTT. Protein sequence: CASSEAEGTVGSSPLHF.

The J gene is TRBJ2-7, the V gene TRBV10-2, with 9 bases that match TRBD2. J gave up 4 bases and V 10 bases, and 14 bases lay outside the gene matches. Germline V gives CDR1 WSHSY, CDR2 SAAADI. The CDR3 loop spans 15 amino acids. The CDR3 DNA reads TGCGCCACCGAGCTTAGCGGGGGCCCCTCTTACGAGCAGTACTTC. The encoded protein is CATELSGGPSYEQYF.

The CDR3 DNA reads as TGTGCCAGCAGCCGGGACAGGGGGAAGGACACTGAAGCTTTCTTT. Translating gives CASSRDRGKDTEAFF. The chain is built from TRBV11-1 and TRBJ1-1, with TRBD1 identical over 11 bases. The V gene's germline CDR1 is SGHAT and CDR2 FQDESV (reference sequence). The CDR3 covers 15 residues. The junction had 5 bases not matched to a gene; V was cut back by 5 bases and J by 3 bases.

The chain recombines TRBV5-5 with TRBJ1-6; maybe TRBD1 (5 bases). CDR3 length equals 15 residues. The germline V gene encodes CDR1 SGHKS and CDR2 YYEKEE (reference sequence). Deletions cut 0 bases from V and 9 bases from J, with 13 bases between. CDR3 loop: CASSLDDSKVSPLHF. The CDR3 DNA reads as TGTGCCAGCAGCTTGGACGACAGTAAAGTTTCACCCCTCCACTTT.

The V call is TRBV7-8, the J call TRBJ1-4, with 8 bases fitting TRBD1. CDR3 size: 15 residues. CDR1 and CDR2 (germline): SGHVS, FQNEAQ. V trimming: 4 bases; J trimming: 4 bases; junction bases outside the gene matches: 5. DNA of the CDR3: TGTGCCAGCAGCTACAGACAGGGGATTAATGAAAAACTGTTTTTT. It is translated as CASSYRQGINEKLFF.

This clone was counted between two and nine times. CDR3: CASSAPREAFF. CDR3 nucleotide sequence: TGTGCCAGCAGTGCGCCCAGGGAAGCTTTCTTT. The chain employs TRBV6-6 and TRBJ1-1; D is uncertain. This CDR3 has 11 residues. Trimming pared 5 bases from V and 8 bases from J, leaving 9 bases between. CDR1 and CDR2 from the germline V gene are MNHNY and SVGAGI (reference sequence).

The J gene is TRBJ2-7, the V gene TRBV7-8; 8 bases match TRBD1. Trimming cost V 2 bases and J 3 bases; bases outside gene matches: 6. The germline gives CDR1 SGHVS, CDR2 FQNEAQ. CDR3 length: 15 amino acids. This chain's CDR3 is CASSLKDRELYEQYF. For the CDR3, the DNA is TGTGCCAGCAGCTTAAAGGACAGGGAGCTCTACGAGCAGTACTTC.

The gene calls are TRBV7-2 and TRBJ2-5; 7 bases match TRBD2. The CDR3 consists of 15 residues. From germline, CDR1 is SGHTA and CDR2 FQGNSA. V lost 6 bases and J lost 1; bases outside the gene matches: 8. The CDR3 DNA sequence: TGTGCCAGCAGTCTAGCGGTCCTACCCCAAGAGACCCAGTACTTC. The encoded protein is CASSLAVLPQETQYF. Variable domain in full (rest from reference TRBV7-2 and TRBJ2-5): GAGVSQSPSNKVTEKGKDVELRCDPISGHTALYWYRQSLGQGLEFLIYFQGNSAPDKSGLPSDRFSAERTGGSVSTLTIQRTQQEDSAVYLCASSLAVLPQETQYFGPGTRLLVL.

The J gene is TRBJ1-5, the V gene TRBV4-1; 7 nucleotides align to TRBD1. CDR3 length: 18 amino acids. Germline V gives CDR1 MGHRA, CDR2 YSYEKL. The trim removed 2 bases at V and 0 bases at J, leaving 10 bases unmatched. The chain's CDR3 is CASSQYSLQGNSNQPQHF. CDR3 bases: TGCGCCAGCAGCCAATATAGTCTACAGGGGAATAGCAATCAGCCCCAGCATTTT.

V gene TRBV7-3 combines with J gene TRBJ1-1; a possible D gene is TRBD1 (5 bases). Germline CDR1 SGHTA, CDR2 FQGTGA. The CDR3 loop spans 16 amino acids. The V end lost 2 bases, the J end lost 5 bases, and 18 bases lay between the germline ends. Written as DNA, the CDR3 is TGTGCCAGCAGCTTAGGGCCCTCAGGGATGGGAACTGAAGCTTTCTTT. Translation: CASSLGPSGMGTEAFF.

The rearrangement links TRBV18 to TRBJ2-7, with D possibly matching TRBD2 (6 bases). This CDR3 region has 12 residues. Trimming took off 8 bases at V and 3 bases at J, with 11 bases between the two ends. Looked up from germline, CDR1 is KGHSH and CDR2 is LQKENI. The CDR3 sequence is CASTGGNYEQYF. CDR3 sequence (DNA): TGTGCCAGCACAGGAGGGAACTACGAGCAGTACTTC. Using reference TRBV18 and TRBJ2-7 for the parts outside the CDR3, the full variable domain is NAGVMQNPRHLVRRRGQEARLRCSPMKGHSHVYWYRQLPEEGLKFMVYLQKENIIDESGMPKERFSAEFPKEGPSILRIQQVVRGDSAAYFCASTGGNYEQYFGPGTRLTVT.

The chain recombines TRBV7-3 with TRBJ2-7; 11 nucleotides agree with TRBD2. Germline loops: CDR1 SGHTA, CDR2 FQGTGA. CDR3 size: 14 residues. Trimming took 5 bases from V and 2 from J; bases not matched to a gene: 2. Here the CDR3 reads CASSPSGGPYEQYF. CDR3 DNA sequence: TGTGCCAGCAGCCCTAGCGGGGGGCCCTACGAGCAGTACTTC. Together with reference TRBV7-3 and TRBJ2-7, the CDR3 gives the full variable domain: GAGVSQTPSNKVTEKGKYVELRCDPISGHTALYWYRQSLGQGPEFLIYFQGTGAADDSGLPNDRFFAVRPEGSVSTLKIQRTERGDSAVYLCASSPSGGPYEQYFGPGTRLTVT.

The chain employs TRBV11-2 and TRBJ2-7, with D perhaps TRBD1 (7 bases). V lost 5 bases to trimming and J lost 4 bases, with 18 bases between them. The CDR3 runs 15 residues. Germline-derived CDR1 and CDR2 are SGHAT and FQNNGV. The CDR3 DNA is TGTGCCAGCAGCCTGAGGGACAGTAGCGGTTACGAGCAGTACTTC. Amino acids: CASSLRDSSGYEQYF.

The V gene is TRBV5-1, the J gene TRBJ1-1, with unresolved D. This CDR3 spans 12 amino acids. Deletions cut 5 bases from V and 1 base from J, with 6 bases between. CDR1 and CDR2 (germline): SGHRS, YFSETQ. CDR3 DNA sequence: TGCGCCAGCAGGACGGGGAACACTGAAGCTTTCTTT. Translated: CASRTGNTEAFF.

This rearrangement joins TRBV27 to TRBJ2-7; 7 nucleotides match TRBD1. The V and J ends lost 8 bases and 3 bases, in that order; junction bases with no gene match: 10. Germline CDR1 and CDR2: MNHEY and SMNVEV (reference sequence). The CDR3 runs to 14 residues. The chain's CDR3 is CASGNRGPLYEQYF. CDR3 DNA sequence: TGTGCCAGCGGTAACAGGGGTCCCCTCTACGAGCAGTACTTC.

This chain joins TRBV5-1 and TRBJ1-2, with 12 positions matching TRBD1. V lost 4 bases and J lost 6; bases outside the gene matches: 10. The CDR3 runs 16 residues. Germline V gives CDR1 SGHRS, CDR2 YFSETQ. As DNA, the CDR3 is TGCGCCAGCAGCCCCAGGGGGACAGGGGGCTCGGATGGCTACACCTTC. Protein product: CASSPRGTGGSDGYTF. Full variable domain (rest looked up from reference TRBV5-1 and TRBJ1-2): KAGVTQTPRYLIKTRGQQVTLSCSPISGHRSVSWYQQTPGQGLQFLFEYFSETQRNKGNFPGRFSGRQFSNSRSEMNVSTLELGDSALYLCASSPRGTGGSDGYTFGSGTRLTVV.

The V and J genes are TRBV7-9 and TRBJ1-2; D not certain. This CDR3 has 13 residues. V lost 4 bases to trimming and J lost 5 bases, with 11 bases between them. CDR1 is SEHNR, CDR2 FQNEAQ, per germline (reference sequence). Here the CDR3 DNA reads TGTGCCAGCAGCTCTTGGTATGAGTATGGCTACACCTTC. It encodes CASSSWYEYGYTF.

V is TRBV13 and J is TRBJ2-1; 11 bases fit TRBD2. From germline, CDR1 is PRHDT and CDR2 FYEKMQ (reference sequence). The junction had 17 bases not matched to a gene; V was cut back by 5 bases and J by 5 bases. This CDR3 comprises 19 residues. In nucleotides, the CDR3 is TGTGCCAGCAGCCCACCTCGGGGGTGGGCGGGACTAGCGGACAATGAGCAGTTCTTC. This sequence encodes CASSPPRGWAGLADNEQFF.

V usage is TRBV27 and J usage is TRBJ1-5; a weak D match, TRBD1 (6 bases). This CDR3 spans 13 amino acids. Germline V CDR1 and CDR2: MNHEY, SMNVEV (reference sequence). Trimming shortened V by 8 bases and J by 3 bases, and 11 bases separated the two germline ends. In DNA, the CDR3 is TGTGCCAGCGGTTACAGGGCCAATCAGCCCCAGCATTTT. Protein sequence: CASGYRANQPQHF.

The V and J genes are TRBV30 and TRBJ1-4; TRBD1 matches at 7 bases. V lost 2 bases and J lost 5; bases outside the gene matches: 8. The CDR3 is 15 amino acids. Germline loops: CDR1 GTSNPN, CDR2 SVGIG (reference sequence). CDR3 residues: CAWSLSGTANEKLFF. In nucleotides, the CDR3 is TGTGCCTGGAGTCTGTCCGGGACAGCGAATGAAAAACTGTTTTTT.

This rearrangement joins TRBV30 to TRBJ2-6; TRBD2 is a possible D gene (6 bases). V gave up 2 bases and J gave up 13 bases, with 21 bases separating them. Germline V gives CDR1 GTSNPN, CDR2 SVGIG (reference sequence). This CDR3 has 15 amino acids. This CDR3 is CAWSLGGGVPGVLTF. The CDR3 coding sequence is TGTGCCTGGAGTTTGGGCGGAGGGGTTCCCGGGGTCCTGACTTTC.